These 7 T cell receptor beta chains were all obtained from the same sample, sequenced in a study of blood T cell repertoires in COVID-19. TCRdb keeps only in-frame clones here, not all; method: immunoSEQ multiplex PCR. Among approximately 26,000 clones listed, about four fifths were seen once. Sequenced: peripheral blood. These receptors were collected from a man at least 80 years old with active or convalescent COVID-19.

V usage is TRBV6-2 or TRBV6-3 and J usage is TRBJ2-7, with unresolved D. CDR3 size: 13 residues. Germline CDR1 and CDR2: MNHEY and SVGEGT. Trimming shortened V by 0 bases and J by 3 bases, and 6 bases separated the two germline ends. CDR3 DNA sequence: TGTGCCAGCAGTTACTCGCAACTCTACGAGCAGTACTTC. It specifies CASSYSQLYEQYF.

The J gene is TRBJ1-1, the V gene TRBV7-9; 7 bases fit TRBD1. J was trimmed by 1 base and V by 6 bases; bases with no gene match: 5. The CDR3 loop spans 14 amino acids. Germline V lookup: CDR1 SEHNR, CDR2 FQNEAQ (reference sequence). The CDR3 DNA is TGTGCCAGCAGAGACAGACAGGGGAACACTGAAGCTTTCTTT. The encoded protein is CASRDRQGNTEAFF.

This chain joins TRBV13 and TRBJ2-5; 10 bases match TRBD2. Germline V gene lookup returns CDR1 PRHDT and CDR2 FYEKMQ (reference sequence). The CDR3 is made up of 16 amino acids. After removal of 2 bases from V and 3 bases from J, the junction contained 6 bases not matched to a gene. The CDR3 is CASSLMSSGSKETQYF. The CDR3 DNA sequence: TGTGCCAGCAGCTTAATGTCTAGCGGGAGTAAAGAGACCCAGTACTTC. Drawing the rest from reference TRBV13 and TRBJ2-5, the complete variable domain is AAGVIQSPRHLIKEKRETATLKCYPIPRHDTVYWYQQGPGQDPQFLISFYEKMQSDKGSIPDRFSAQQFSDYHSELNMSSLELGDSALYFCASSLMSSGSKETQYFGPGTRLLVL.

The gene calls are TRBV19 and TRBJ2-1, with D maybe TRBD1 (5 bases). Germline values: CDR1 LNHDA, CDR2 SQIVND (reference sequence). Trimming cost V 3 bases and J 1 base, with 10 bases left between them. CDR3 length equals 15 residues. Here the CDR3 DNA reads TGTGCCAGTAGTATGGCAGGGAATTCCTACAATGAGCAGTTCTTC. It encodes CASSMAGNSYNEQFF. Based on the CDR3 plus reference TRBV19 and TRBJ2-1, the full variable domain is DGGITQSPKYLFRKEGQNVTLSCEQNLNHDAMYWYRQDPGQGLRLIYYSQIVNDFQKGDIAEGYSVSREKKESFPLTVTSAQKNPTAFYLCASSMAGNSYNEQFFGPGTRLTVL.

V gene TRBV19 combines with J gene TRBJ1-6, with D hard to call. CDR1 LNHDA and CDR2 SQIVND come from the germline V gene (reference sequence). V was cut by 2 bases and J by 10 bases, with 9 bases left in between. CDR3 length: 13 amino acids. The DNA for the CDR3 is TGTGCCAGTAGTATACAGGAAGTCTCACCCCTCCACTTT. Protein: CASSIQEVSPLHF.

J is TRBJ2-7 and V is TRBV2, with 8 bases lining up with TRBD2. The CDR3 sequence is 14 residues long. Trimming at V came to 4 bases and at J to 1 base, leaving 3 bases not matched to a gene. Germline CDR1 SNHLY, CDR2 FYNNEI. The CDR3 is CASSAPSGSYEQYF. The CDR3 coding sequence is TGTGCCAGCAGTGCCCCTAGCGGGTCCTACGAGCAGTACTTC.

This CDR3 reads CASRPGLAGTGELFF. In DNA, the CDR3 is TGTGCCAGCAGACCTGGACTAGCCGGTACCGGGGAGCTGTTTTTT. The chain combines TRBV7-9 with TRBJ2-2; 8 bases are shared with TRBD2. CDR3 size: 15 residues. The V gene end was trimmed by 6 bases and the J gene end by 5 bases; junction bases not matched to a gene: 8. Germline assignment: CDR1 SEHNR and CDR2 FQNEAQ (reference sequence).